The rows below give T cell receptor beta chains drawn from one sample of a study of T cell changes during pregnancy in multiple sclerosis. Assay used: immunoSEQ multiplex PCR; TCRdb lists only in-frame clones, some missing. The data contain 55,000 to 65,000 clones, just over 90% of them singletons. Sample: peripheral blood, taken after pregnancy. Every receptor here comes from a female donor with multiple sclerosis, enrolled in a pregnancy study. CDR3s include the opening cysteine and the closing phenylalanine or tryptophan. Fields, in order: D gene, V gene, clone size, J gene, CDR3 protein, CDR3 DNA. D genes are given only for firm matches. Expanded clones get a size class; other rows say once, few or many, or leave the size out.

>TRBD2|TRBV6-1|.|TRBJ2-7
CASSVQSGRAHEQYF
TGTGCCAGCAGTGTACAAAGCGGGAGGGCACACGAGCAGTACTTC
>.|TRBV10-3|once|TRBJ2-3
CAISGSGATDTQYF
TGTGCCATCAGTGGAAGCGGCGCCACAGATACGCAGTATTTT
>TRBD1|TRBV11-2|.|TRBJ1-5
CASSYPGTANQPQHF
TGTGCCAGCAGCTACCCGGGGACAGCTAATCAGCCCCAGCATTTT
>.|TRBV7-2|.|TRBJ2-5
CASSFRGIGTQYF
TGTGCCAGCAGCTTTCGAGGAATAGGGACCCAGTACTTC
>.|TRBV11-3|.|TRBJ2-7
CASSHQFPLEQYF
TGTGCCAGCAGCCATCAGTTTCCCCTCGAGCAGTACTTC
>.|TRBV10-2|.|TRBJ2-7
CASSEPGDLWSYEQYF
TGCGCCAGCAGTGAGCCGGGGGACTTGTGGTCCTACGAGCAGTACTTC
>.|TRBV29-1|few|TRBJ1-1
CSAEDNMNTEAFF
TGCAGCGCGGAAGACAACATGAACACTGAAGCTTTCTTT
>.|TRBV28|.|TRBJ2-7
CASSLQPFGSYEQYF
TGTGCCAGCAGTTTACAACCGTTCGGGTCCTACGAGCAGTACTTC
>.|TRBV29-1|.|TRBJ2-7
CSVELTGSAVEQYF
TGCAGCGTTGAACTTACCGGGAGCGCGGTCGAGCAGTACTTC
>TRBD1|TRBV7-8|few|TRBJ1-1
CASSSRGQVGTEAFF
TGTGCCAGCAGCTCTCGTGGACAGGTGGGCACTGAAGCTTTCTTT
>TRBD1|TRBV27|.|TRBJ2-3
CASGPTTGVSDTQYF
TGTGCCAGCGGACCGACCACAGGGGTGTCAGATACGCAGTATTTT
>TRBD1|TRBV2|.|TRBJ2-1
CASRRQGYNEQFF
TGTGCCAGCAGGAGACAGGGGTACAATGAGCAGTTCTTC
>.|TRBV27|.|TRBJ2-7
CASSFSPTYYEQYF
TGTGCCAGCAGTTTCTCCCCTACCTACTACGAGCAGTACTTC
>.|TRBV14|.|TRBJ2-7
CASSRRTVFGEQYF
TGTGCCAGCAGCCGTAGGACAGTCTTCGGCGAGCAGTACTTC
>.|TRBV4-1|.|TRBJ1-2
CASSQDSGKQGYTF
TGCGCCAGCAGCCAAGATTCAGGGAAGCAGGGCTACACCTTC
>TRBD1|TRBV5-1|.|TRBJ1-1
CASTRGDNMNTEAFF
TGCGCCAGCACCAGGGGGGACAATATGAACACTGAAGCTTTCTTT
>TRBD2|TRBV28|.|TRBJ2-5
CASSWGGVGGREETQYF
TGTGCCAGCAGTTGGGGTGGAGTCGGCGGGAGAGAAGAGACCCAGTACTTC
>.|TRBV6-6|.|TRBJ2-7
CASSYRRVGSYEQYF
TGTGCCAGCAGTTACAGGCGGGTTGGGTCCTACGAGCAGTACTTC
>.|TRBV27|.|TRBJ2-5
CASRNSGQRETQYF
TGTGCCAGCCGAAACTCAGGGCAGCGTGAGACCCAGTACTTC
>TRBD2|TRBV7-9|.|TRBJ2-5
CASRLAGKETQYF
TGTGCCAGCAGACTAGCGGGGAAAGAGACCCAGTACTTC
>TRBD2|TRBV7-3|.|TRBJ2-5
CASSLGLAGEETQYF
TGTGCCAGCAGCTTAGGACTAGCGGGAGAAGAGACCCAGTACTTC
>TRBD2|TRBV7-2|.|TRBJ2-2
CASSLSGTRFTGELFF
TGTGCCAGCAGCTTATCCGGGACTAGGTTTACCGGGGAGCTGTTTTTT
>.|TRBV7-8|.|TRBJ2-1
CASSLTSSFNEQFF
TGTGCCAGCAGCCTTACTAGCTCGTTCAATGAGCAGTTCTTC
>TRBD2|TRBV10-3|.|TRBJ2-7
CAISESVPSGSFPYEQYF
TGTGCCATCAGTGAGTCAGTGCCTAGCGGGAGTTTCCCCTACGAGCAGTACTTC
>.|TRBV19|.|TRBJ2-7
CASSTRGQTYEQYF
TGTGCCAGTAGTACCCGGGGTCAAACCTACGAGCAGTACTTC
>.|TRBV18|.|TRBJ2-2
CASSSRPGIPGELFF
TGTGCCAGCTCCTCCCGACCAGGGATCCCCGGGGAGCTGTTTTTT
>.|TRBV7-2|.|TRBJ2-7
CASSFSGWEDEQYF
TGTGCCAGCAGCTTTAGCGGTTGGGAGGACGAGCAGTACTTC
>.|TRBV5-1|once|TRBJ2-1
CASSLTGHNEQFF
TGCGCCAGCAGCTTGACGGGTCACAATGAGCAGTTCTTC
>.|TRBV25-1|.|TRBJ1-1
CASRVNTEAFF
TGTGCCAGCCGGGTGAACACTGAAGCTTTCTTT
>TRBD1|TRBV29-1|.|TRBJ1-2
CSVIGQAESPYGYTF
TGCAGCGTTATCGGACAGGCCGAATCTCCCTATGGCTACACCTTC
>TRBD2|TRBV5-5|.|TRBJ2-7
CASSPRTSGGNEQYF
TGTGCCAGCAGCCCTAGGACTAGCGGAGGTAACGAGCAGTACTTC
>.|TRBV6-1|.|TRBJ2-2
CASSTTTGAGELFF
TGTGCCAGCAGCACAACTACGGGGGCCGGGGAGCTGTTTTTT
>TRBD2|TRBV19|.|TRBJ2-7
CASSMTSGNYYEQYF
TGTGCCAGTAGTATGACTAGCGGGAACTACTACGAGCAGTACTTC
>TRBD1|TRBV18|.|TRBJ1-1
CASSPRTGGLSEAFF
TGTGCCAGCTCACCCCGGACAGGGGGCCTCTCTGAAGCTTTCTTT
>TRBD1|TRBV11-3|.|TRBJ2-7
CASSSRGLGNPSYEQYF
TGTGCCAGCAGCTCCAGGGGGCTGGGTAACCCCTCCTACGAGCAGTACTTC
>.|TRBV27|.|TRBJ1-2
CASSPAGVGSGYTF
TGTGCCAGCAGCCCCGCAGGGGTGGGAAGCGGCTACACCTTC
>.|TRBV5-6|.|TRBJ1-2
CASSSPVRGYGYTF
TGTGCCAGCAGCAGCCCGGTCAGGGGCTATGGCTACACCTTC
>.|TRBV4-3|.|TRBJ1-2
CASSYRTVEMSYGYTF
TGCGCCAGCAGCTATCGGACAGTAGAAATGTCGTATGGCTACACCTTC
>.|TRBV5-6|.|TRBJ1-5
CASSLGAGVQPQHF
TGTGCCAGCAGCTTGGGGGCAGGGGTTCAGCCCCAGCATTTT
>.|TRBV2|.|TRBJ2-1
CASSPVRFNEQFF
TGTGCCAGCAGCCCGGTGAGGTTCAATGAGCAGTTCTTC
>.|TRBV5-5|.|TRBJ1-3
CASSFGEAGNTIYF
TGTGCCAGCAGCTTCGGGGAGGCTGGAAACACCATATATTTT
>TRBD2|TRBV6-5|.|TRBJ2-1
CASRLAGVNEQFF
TGTGCCAGCCGACTAGCGGGAGTCAATGAGCAGTTCTTC
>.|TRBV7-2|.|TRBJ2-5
CASSTGIWGTQYF
TGTGCCAGCAGCACGGGGATATGGGGGACCCAGTACTTC
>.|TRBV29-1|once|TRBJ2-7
CSVEDAYYEQYF
TGCAGCGTTGAAGATGCGTACTACGAGCAGTACTTC
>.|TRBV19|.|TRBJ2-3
CASSVLVSGTDTQYF
TGTGCCAGTAGTGTACTAGTATCCGGTACAGATACGCAGTATTTT
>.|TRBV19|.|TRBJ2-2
CASSIGPNTGELFF
TGTGCCAGTAGTATAGGGCCAAACACCGGGGAGCTGTTTTTT
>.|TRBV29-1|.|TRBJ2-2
CSVVGAGGELFF
TGCAGCGTTGTGGGGGCCGGCGGGGAGCTGTTTTTT
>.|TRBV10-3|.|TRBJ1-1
CAISEYNRPNTEAFF
TGTGCCATCAGTGAGTACAACAGGCCGAACACTGAAGCTTTCTTT
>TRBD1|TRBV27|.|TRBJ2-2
CASSLTPTGGSGELFF
TGTGCCAGCAGCTTAACCCCTACAGGGGGGTCCGGGGAGCTGTTTTTT
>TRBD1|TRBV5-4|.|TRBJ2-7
CASSWDRSGEQYF
TGTGCCAGCAGCTGGGACAGGAGTGGGGAGCAGTACTTC
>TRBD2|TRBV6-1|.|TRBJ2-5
CASHIRAGGETQYF
TGTGCCAGCCATATCCGAGCGGGAGGAGAGACCCAGTACTTC
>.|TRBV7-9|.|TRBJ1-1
CASSLDRGGTTEAFF
TGTGCCAGCAGCTTAGATAGGGGTGGAACCACTGAAGCTTTCTTT
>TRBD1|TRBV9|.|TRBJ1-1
CASSVATGSTEAFF
TGTGCCAGCAGCGTAGCGACAGGGTCCACTGAAGCTTTCTTT
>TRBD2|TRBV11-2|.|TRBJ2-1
CASSSVAGRHNEQFF
TGTGCCAGCAGCTCAGTAGCGGGACGACACAATGAGCAGTTCTTC
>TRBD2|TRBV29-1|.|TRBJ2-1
CSVEGVGGPTNEQFF
TGCAGCGTTGAAGGGGTGGGAGGGCCAACCAATGAGCAGTTCTTC
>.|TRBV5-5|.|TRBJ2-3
CASSLSLQGSTQYF
TGTGCCAGCAGCTTAAGCCTACAGGGAAGTACGCAGTATTTT
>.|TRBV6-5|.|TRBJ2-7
CASRRQWTEGEQYF
TGTGCCAGCAGAAGACAGTGGACCGAAGGCGAGCAGTACTTC